The sequence of this T cell receptor (beta chain) was determined in a study of shared clonotypes between healthy human individuals. The study, taken as a whole, reports: Investigators expected sequencing depth to affect clonotype sharing among donors.

The CDR3 sequence is 15 residues long. V dropped 4 bases and J dropped 4; count of bases not matched to a gene: 3. Germline V CDR1 and CDR2: KGHSH, LQKENI. The donors, healthy adults who were HIV-negative, had experienced no recent acute infections or vaccinations. About 100 million PBMCs were counted before genomic DNA extraction. Remarks on this clone: Its antigen remains unidentified.

A deep-level run was used for the assay. The assay was immunoSEQ multiplex PCR, and TCRdb's table has in-frame clones only and misses some. Of about 520,000 clones listed, about 78% are singletons. Sequenced sample: PBMCs. This sequence originates from a middle-aged woman in good health. Some clones in this sample may be carry-over from other donors' samples. This sequence joins TRBV18 and TRBJ2-7; TRBD2 agrees at 14 bases. The CDR3 here is CASSLRTSGRYEQYF. DNA for the CDR3: TGTGCCAGCTCACTGCGGACTAGCGGGAGGTACGAGCAGTACTTC. Variable domain in full (rest from reference TRBV18 and TRBJ2-7): NAGVMQNPRHLVRRRGQEARLRCSPMKGHSHVYWYRQLPEEGLKFMVYLQKENIIDESGMPKERFSAEFPKEGPSILRIQQVVRGDSAAYFCASSLRTSGRYEQYFGPGTRLTVT.